The clone carrying this T cell receptor (beta chain) was counted once. This entry belongs to a study of CD8 T cells in Susac syndrome. Random hexamers were used to reverse transcribe about 0.5 to 1 ug of RNA. TCR beta CDR3 was amplified by immunoSEQ multiplex PCR. This amplification extended across 54 Vbeta and 13 Jbeta segments. TCRdb itself ran the immunoSEQ multiplex PCR reads through MiXCR, one entry per CDR3 protein. The table has 150,000 to 180,000 distinct CDR3 sequences, around 95% seen once. V shed 5 bases and J shed 1 base, with 15 bases lying between them. Germline V lookup: CDR1 DFQATT, CDR2 SNEGSKA (reference sequence). This CDR3 is built from 15 residues.

The TCR originated in a human donor with Susac syndrome. Material for sequencing was CD4+ T cells from PBMCs. J is TRBJ2-4 and V is TRBV20-1, with D perhaps given as TRBD1 or TRBD2 (6 bases each). Here the CDR3 reads CSAGGGNGAKNIQYF. DNA for the CDR3: TGCAGTGCTGGAGGGGGAAATGGTGCCAAAAACATTCAGTACTTC.